One sample yielded the 7 T cell receptor beta chains listed below, sequenced in a study of Graves' ophthalmopathy and Graves' hyperthyroidism. The TCR beta CDR3 regions underwent amplification from RNA transcripts. HTBI primers served in a first-round RT-PCR, which a second-round multiplex PCR followed. TCRdb analysed the multiplex PCR reads with MiXCR anew, one entry per CDR3 protein. The sample shows 170,000 or so distinct CDR3 sequences, over 35% of them seen only once. Sequenced: peripheral blood. Source of these receptors: a woman in her thirties or forties with Graves' ophthalmopathy.

This clonotype has at least ten counts. The chain combines TRBV5-8 with TRBJ2-5; D ambiguous. CDR1 is SGHTS and CDR2 is YDEGEE in the germline V gene. The germline V and J ends were trimmed by 0 bases and 5 bases, with 5 bases remaining between them. CDR3 length: 12 residues. CDR3 region: CASSLVPETQYF. The CDR3 region has the DNA TGTGCCAGCAGCTTGGTCCCCGAGACCCAGTACTTC.

This chain uses TRBV12-3 or TRBV12-4 with TRBJ2-2; either TRBD1 or TRBD2 may fit D (5 bases each). The V gene lost 5 bases and the J gene lost 3 bases, with 19 bases spanning the gap. The CDR3 loop spans 17 amino acids. In DNA, the CDR3 is TGTGCCAGCAGTGGGGGTCCTATGGAGTTACACACCGGGGAGCTGTTTTTT. Protein sequence: CASSGGPMELHTGELFF.

V usage is TRBV7-2 and J usage is TRBJ2-7, with 8 bases aligning to TRBD1. CDR1 is SGHTA and CDR2 is FQGNSA in the germline V gene. The CDR3 is made up of 15 amino acids. The V segment lost 6 bases and the J segment 2 bases; nucleotides outside the gene matches: 9. The CDR3 bases are TGTGCCAGCAGTAAAATGGGACAGGCCGCCTACGAGCAGTACTTC. Translation gives CASSKMGQAAYEQYF.

This clonotype was observed at least ten times. The V and J genes are TRBV6-2 or TRBV6-3 and TRBJ1-6, with D unresolved. The V end lost 2 bases, the J end lost 8 bases, and 7 bases lay between the germline ends. Per germline, CDR1 MNHEY and CDR2 SVGEGT. The CDR3 totals 13 residues. CDR3 region: CASSYGPYSPLHF. The DNA of the CDR3 is TGTGCCAGCAGTTACGGCCCCTATTCACCCCTCCACTTT.

There are many counts of this clonotype. This chain links TRBV20-1 with TRBJ1-2, with D hard to call. The CDR3 runs to 13 residues. Germline V gene data show CDR1 as DFQATT and CDR2 as SNEGSKA (reference sequence). V dropped 4 bases and J dropped 2 bases, with 11 bases sitting between them. CDR3 bases: TGCAGTGCTATCCAGGATGGGAACTATGGCTACACCTTC. As protein: CSAIQDGNYGYTF.

This clonotype has at least ten counts. The chain couples TRBV28 to TRBJ2-7, with a tentative D call TRBD1 (6 bases). Trimming took 4 bases from V and 6 from J, leaving 10 bases between them. Germline V gives CDR1 MDHEN, CDR2 SYDVKM. The CDR3 sequence is 12 residues long. The CDR3 spells CASSSHRAEQYF. CDR3 nucleotides: TGTGCCAGCAGTTCTCACAGGGCCGAGCAGTACTTC.

V is TRBV7-2 and J is TRBJ2-7, with 10 bases aligning to TRBD1. Looked up from germline, CDR1 is SGHTA and CDR2 is FQGNSA. The CDR3 runs 15 residues. The V gene end was trimmed by 4 bases and the J gene end by 4 bases; junction bases not matched to a gene: 7. The CDR3: CASSSQTGGGYEQYF. CDR3 bases: TGTGCCAGCAGCTCACAGACAGGGGGCGGTTACGAGCAGTACTTC.